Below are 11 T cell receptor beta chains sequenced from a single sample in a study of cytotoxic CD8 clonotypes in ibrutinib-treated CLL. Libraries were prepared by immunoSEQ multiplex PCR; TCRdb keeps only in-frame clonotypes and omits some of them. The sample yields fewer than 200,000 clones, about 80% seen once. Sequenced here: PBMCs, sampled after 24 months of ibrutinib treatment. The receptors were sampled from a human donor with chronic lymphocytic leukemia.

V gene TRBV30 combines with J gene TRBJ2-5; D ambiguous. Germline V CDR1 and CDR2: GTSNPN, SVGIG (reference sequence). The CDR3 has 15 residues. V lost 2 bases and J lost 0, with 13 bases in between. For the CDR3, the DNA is TGTGCCTGGAGTCCCTCAGACTGGAACCAAGAGACCCAGTACTTC. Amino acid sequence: CAWSPSDWNQETQYF.

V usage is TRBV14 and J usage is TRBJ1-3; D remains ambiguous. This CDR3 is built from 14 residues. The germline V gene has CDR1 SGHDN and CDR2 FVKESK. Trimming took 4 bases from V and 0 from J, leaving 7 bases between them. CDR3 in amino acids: CASSRRSSGNTIYF. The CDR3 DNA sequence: TGTGCCAGCAGCCGGAGGAGCTCTGGAAACACCATATATTTT.

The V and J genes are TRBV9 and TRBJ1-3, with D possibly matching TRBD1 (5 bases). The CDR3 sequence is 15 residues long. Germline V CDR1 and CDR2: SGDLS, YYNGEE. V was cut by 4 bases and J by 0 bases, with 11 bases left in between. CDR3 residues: CASSPTAVSGNTIYF. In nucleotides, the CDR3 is TGTGCCAGCAGCCCGACAGCCGTCTCTGGAAACACCATATATTTT.

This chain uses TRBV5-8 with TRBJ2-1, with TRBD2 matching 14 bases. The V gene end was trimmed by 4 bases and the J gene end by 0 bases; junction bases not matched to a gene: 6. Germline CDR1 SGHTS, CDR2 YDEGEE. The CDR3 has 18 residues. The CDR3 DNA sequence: TGTGCCAGCAGCGCCGGACTAGCGGGGGGTCGCTCCTACAATGAGCAGTTCTTC. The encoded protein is CASSAGLAGGRSYNEQFF.

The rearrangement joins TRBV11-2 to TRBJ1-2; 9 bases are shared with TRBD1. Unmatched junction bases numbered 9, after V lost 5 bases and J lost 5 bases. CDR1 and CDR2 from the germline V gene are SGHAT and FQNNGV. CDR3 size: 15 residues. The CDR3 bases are TGTGCCAGCAGCCGCCAAGGGACAGGGTCATATGGCTACACCTTC. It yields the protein CASSRQGTGSYGYTF. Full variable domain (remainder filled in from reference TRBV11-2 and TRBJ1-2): EAGVAQSPRYKIIEKRQSVAFWCNPISGHATLYWYQQILGQGPKLLIQFQNNGVVDDSQLPKDRFSAERLKGVDSTLKIQPAKLEDSAVYLCASSRQGTGSYGYTFGSGTRLTVV.

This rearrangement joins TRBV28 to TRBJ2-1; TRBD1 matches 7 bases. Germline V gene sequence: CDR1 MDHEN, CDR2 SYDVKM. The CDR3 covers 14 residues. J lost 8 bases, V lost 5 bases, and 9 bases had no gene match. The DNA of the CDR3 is TGTGCCAGCAGTCTAACGGGACAGATCGATGAGCAGTTCTTC. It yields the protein CASSLTGQIDEQFF.

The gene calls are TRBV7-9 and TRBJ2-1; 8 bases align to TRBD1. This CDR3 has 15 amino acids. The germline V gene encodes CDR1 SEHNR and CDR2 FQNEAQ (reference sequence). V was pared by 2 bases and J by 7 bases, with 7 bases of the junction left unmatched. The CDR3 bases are TGTGCCAGCAGCTTACGGGACAGGACATTGAATGAGCAGTTCTTC. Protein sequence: CASSLRDRTLNEQFF.

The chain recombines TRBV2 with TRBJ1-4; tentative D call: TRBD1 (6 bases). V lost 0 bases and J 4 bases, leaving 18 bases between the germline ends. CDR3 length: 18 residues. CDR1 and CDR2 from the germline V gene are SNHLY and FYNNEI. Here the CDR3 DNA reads TGTGCCAGCAGTGAAGCGCTTCGCAGGGGTCGCCTTAATGAAAAACTGTTTTTT. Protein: CASSEALRRGRLNEKLFF.

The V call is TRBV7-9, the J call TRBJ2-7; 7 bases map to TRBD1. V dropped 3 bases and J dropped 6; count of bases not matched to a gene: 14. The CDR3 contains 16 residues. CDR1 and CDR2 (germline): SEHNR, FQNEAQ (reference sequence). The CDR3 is CASSLTFDRVKSEQYF. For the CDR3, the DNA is TGTGCCAGCAGCTTGACCTTCGACAGGGTAAAGAGCGAGCAGTACTTC.

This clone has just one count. In DNA form, the CDR3 reads TGTGCCAGTAGTCTCCGACAGGGGGCCTATGGCTACACCTTC. This sequence encodes CASSLRQGAYGYTF. The chain recombines TRBV19 with TRBJ1-2, with 10 bases lining up with TRBD1. CDR3 size: 14 residues. Germline V lookup: CDR1 LNHDA, CDR2 SQIVND (reference sequence). J lost 4 bases, V lost 5 bases, and 4 bases had no gene match.

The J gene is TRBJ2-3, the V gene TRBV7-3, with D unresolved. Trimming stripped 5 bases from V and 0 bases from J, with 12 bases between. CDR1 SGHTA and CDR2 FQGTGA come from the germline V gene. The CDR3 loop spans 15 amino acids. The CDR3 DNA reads TGTGCCAGCAGCCGGACGGCTACTAGCACAGATACGCAGTATTTT. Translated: CASSRTATSTDTQYF.